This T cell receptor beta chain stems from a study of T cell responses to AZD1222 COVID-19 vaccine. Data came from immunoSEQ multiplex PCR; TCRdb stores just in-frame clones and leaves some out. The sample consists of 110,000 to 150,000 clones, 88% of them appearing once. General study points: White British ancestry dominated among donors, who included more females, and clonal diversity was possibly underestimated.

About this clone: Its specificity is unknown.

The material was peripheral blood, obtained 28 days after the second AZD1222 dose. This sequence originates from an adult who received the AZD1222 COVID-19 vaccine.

CDR3 DNA: TGCGCCAGCAGCCCGGGGCACGAATCTTCTGGCTACACCTTC. Translating it yields CASSPGHESSGYTF. The chain combines TRBV5-1 with TRBJ1-2; tentatively, D is TRBD1 (5 bases). Germline V gene lookup returns CDR1 SGHRS and CDR2 YFSETQ. The CDR3 sequence is 14 residues long. Trimming removed 4 bases at V and 7 bases at J, with 17 bases between.